The 9 T cell receptor beta chains in this list originate from one sample, sequenced in a study of blood T cell repertoires in COVID-19. The data were produced by immunoSEQ multiplex PCR, yet TCRdb's version contains in-frame clones alone and is incomplete. The sample lists tens of thousands of clones, about 83% occurring once. Material for sequencing was peripheral blood. These receptors came from a man aged 70 or older with COVID-19, enrolled during active disease.

The gene calls are TRBV7-2 and TRBJ1-1; possible D gene TRBD1, 6 bases. V lost 4 bases and J lost 0, with 18 bases in between. Germline CDR1 SGHTA, CDR2 FQGNSA. CDR3 length: 17 residues. CDR3 nucleotide sequence: TGTGCCAGCAGCTCGAGGATGGGGGCAGGGCTGAACACTGAAGCTTTCTTT. It yields the protein CASSSRMGAGLNTEAFF.

V gene TRBV3-1 (or the pseudogene TRBV3-2) combines with J gene TRBJ2-3; D might be TRBD2 (6 bases). CDR1 LGHDT and CDR2 YNNKEL come from the germline V gene (reference sequence). V was trimmed by 7 bases and J by 6 bases, leaving 17 bases between them. This CDR3 is 14 amino acids long. The CDR3: CASTPGLLGDTQYF. DNA of the CDR3: TGTGCCAGCACCCCGGGACTTCTCGGGGATACGCAGTATTTT.

CDR3 region: CASTAGQFYGYTF. In nucleotides, the CDR3 is TGTGCCAGCACCGCGGGGCAATTCTATGGCTACACCTTC. The V call is TRBV6-6, the J call TRBJ1-2, with D tentatively TRBD1 (5 bases). The V end was cut by 7 bases, the J end by 4 bases, with 13 bases between. Germline CDR1 is MNHNY and CDR2 is SVGAGI (reference sequence). The CDR3 has 13 residues.

The J gene is TRBJ1-2, the V gene TRBV11-3; 7 positions match TRBD1. The V and J ends lost 4 bases and 6 bases, in that order; junction bases with no gene match: 14. This CDR3 spans 16 amino acids. CDR1 is SGHNT, CDR2 YENEEA, per germline. The CDR3 is CASSSSDRVRGDGYTF. As DNA, the CDR3 is TGTGCCAGCAGCTCCAGTGACAGGGTTCGAGGGGATGGCTACACCTTC.

V usage is TRBV9 and J usage is TRBJ1-6; no clear D. Germline CDR1 SGDLS, CDR2 YYNGEE. There are 15 residues in the CDR3. Deletions cut 0 bases from V and 6 bases from J, with 10 bases between. The CDR3 DNA reads TGTGCCAGCAGCGTAGAAGACATCCGTAATTCACCCCTCCACTTT. It yields the protein CASSVEDIRNSPLHF.

This chain connects TRBV7-2 to TRBJ2-5; 10 bases line up with TRBD2. From germline, CDR1 is SGHTA and CDR2 FQGNSA. This CDR3 contains 17 residues. V was clipped by 5 bases and J by 7 bases; unmatched bases: 16. The CDR3 coding sequence is TGTGCCAGCAGCCCCCGGGGTAGCGGGGGGCTCGGGGGGACCCAGTACTTC. Protein sequence: CASSPRGSGGLGGTQYF.

The chain uses TRBV28 and TRBJ1-6, with 8 bases aligning to TRBD1. V lost 6 bases, J lost 9 bases, and 7 bases stayed unmatched. CDR1 is MDHEN, CDR2 SYDVKM, per germline. The CDR3 runs to 14 residues. The CDR3 is CASRPGQGFSPLHF. CDR3 nucleotide sequence: TGTGCCAGCAGACCCGGACAGGGATTTTCACCCCTCCACTTT.

The chain carries TRBV7-9 and TRBJ1-5; no clear D gene. V shed 1 base and J shed 2 bases, with 6 bases lying between them. The length of the CDR3 is 14 residues. CDR1 is SEHNR, CDR2 FQNEAQ, per germline (reference sequence). This CDR3 reads CASSLDSGNQPQHF. The CDR3 nucleotides read TGTGCCAGCAGCTTAGACTCGGGCAATCAGCCCCAGCATTTT.

V and J are TRBV7-2 and TRBJ2-1, with D maybe TRBD2 (6 bases). The CDR3 is 15 residues long. Germline lookup yields CDR1 SGHTA and CDR2 FQGNSA. V shed 5 bases and J shed 7 bases, with 18 bases lying between them. The CDR3 region is CASSPPGSRGNEQFF. In DNA form, the CDR3 reads TGTGCCAGCAGCCCTCCCGGGTCACGGGGGAATGAGCAGTTCTTC.